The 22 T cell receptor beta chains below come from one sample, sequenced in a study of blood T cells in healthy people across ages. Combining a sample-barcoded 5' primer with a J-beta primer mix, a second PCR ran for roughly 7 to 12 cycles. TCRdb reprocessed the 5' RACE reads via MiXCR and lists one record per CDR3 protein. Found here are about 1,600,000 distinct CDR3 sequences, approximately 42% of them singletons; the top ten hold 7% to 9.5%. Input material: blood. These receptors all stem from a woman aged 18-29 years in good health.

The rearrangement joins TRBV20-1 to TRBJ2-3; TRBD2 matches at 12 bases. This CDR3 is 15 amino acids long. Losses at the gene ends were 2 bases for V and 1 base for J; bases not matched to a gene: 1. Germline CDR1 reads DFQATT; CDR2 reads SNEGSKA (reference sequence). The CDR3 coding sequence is TGCAGTGCTAGACCTAGCGGGAGGGGCACAGATACGCAGTATTTT. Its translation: CSARPSGRGTDTQYF.

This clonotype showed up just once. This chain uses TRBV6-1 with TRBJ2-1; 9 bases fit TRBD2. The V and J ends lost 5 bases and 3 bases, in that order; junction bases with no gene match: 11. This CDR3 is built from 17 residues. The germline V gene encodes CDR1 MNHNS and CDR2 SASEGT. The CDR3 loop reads CASSQRRLAGLYNEQFF. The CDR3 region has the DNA TGTGCCAGCAGTCAACGCCGGCTAGCGGGGCTCTACAATGAGCAGTTCTTC.

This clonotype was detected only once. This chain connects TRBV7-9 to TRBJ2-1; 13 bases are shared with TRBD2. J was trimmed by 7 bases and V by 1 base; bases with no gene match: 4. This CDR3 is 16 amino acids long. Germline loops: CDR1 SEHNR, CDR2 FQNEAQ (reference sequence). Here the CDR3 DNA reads TGTGCCAGCAGCTTAGTACTAGCGGGAGGGAAAAATGAGCAGTTCTTC. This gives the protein CASSLVLAGGKNEQFF.

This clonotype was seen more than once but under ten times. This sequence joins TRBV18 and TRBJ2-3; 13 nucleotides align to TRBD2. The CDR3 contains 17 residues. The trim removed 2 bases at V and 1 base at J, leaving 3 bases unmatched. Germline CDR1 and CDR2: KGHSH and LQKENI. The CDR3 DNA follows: TGTGCCAGCTCACCAAGCGGACTAGCGGGAGGCACAGATACGCAGTATTTT. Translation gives CASSPSGLAGGTDTQYF.

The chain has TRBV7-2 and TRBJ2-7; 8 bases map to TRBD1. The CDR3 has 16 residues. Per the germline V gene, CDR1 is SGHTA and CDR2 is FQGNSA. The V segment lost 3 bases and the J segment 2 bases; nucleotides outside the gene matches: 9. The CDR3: CASSFSLATGAYEQYF. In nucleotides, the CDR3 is TGTGCCAGCAGCTTTTCCCTAGCGACAGGGGCCTACGAGCAGTACTTC.

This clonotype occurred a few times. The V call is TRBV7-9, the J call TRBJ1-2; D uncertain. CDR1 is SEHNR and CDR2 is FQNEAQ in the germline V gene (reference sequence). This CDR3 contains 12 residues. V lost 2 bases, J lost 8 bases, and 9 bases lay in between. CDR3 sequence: CASSLSAMGYTF. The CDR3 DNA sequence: TGTGCCAGCAGCTTAAGTGCGATGGGCTACACCTTC.

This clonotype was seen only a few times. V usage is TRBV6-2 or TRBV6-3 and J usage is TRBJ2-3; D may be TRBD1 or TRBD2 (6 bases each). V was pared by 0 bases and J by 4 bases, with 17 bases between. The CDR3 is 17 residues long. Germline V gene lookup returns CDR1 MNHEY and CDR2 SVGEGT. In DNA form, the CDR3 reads TGTGCCAGCAGTTACTCGATCGATTCCGGGGGCTCAGATACGCAGTATTTT. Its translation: CASSYSIDSGGSDTQYF.

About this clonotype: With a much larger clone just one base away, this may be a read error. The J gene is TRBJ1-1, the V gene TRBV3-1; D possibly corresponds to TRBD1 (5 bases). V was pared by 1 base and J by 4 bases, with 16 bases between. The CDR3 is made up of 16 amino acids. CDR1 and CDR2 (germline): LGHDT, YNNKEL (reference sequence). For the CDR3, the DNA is TGTGCCAGCAGCCAAGGGTTAAGGATCGGGGGCACTGAAGCTTTCTTT. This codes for CASSQGLRIGGTEAFF.

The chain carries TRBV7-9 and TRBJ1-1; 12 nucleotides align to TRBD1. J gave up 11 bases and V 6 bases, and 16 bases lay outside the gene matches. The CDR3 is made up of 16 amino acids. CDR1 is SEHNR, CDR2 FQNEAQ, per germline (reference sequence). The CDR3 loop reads CASRSGGGTGGASAFF. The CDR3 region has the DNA TGTGCCAGCAGATCAGGGGGAGGGACAGGGGGCGCTTCGGCTTTCTTT.

CDR3 DNA: TGTGCCAGCAGTTTAAGGGCAAGGCTAGCGCCTGAGCAGTACTTC. Amino acids: CASSLRARLAPEQYF. This rearrangement joins TRBV27 to TRBJ2-7; a possible D gene is TRBD2 (6 bases). The CDR3 consists of 15 residues. The V gene lost 2 bases and the J gene lost 7 bases, with 18 bases spanning the gap. Germline CDR1 reads MNHEY; CDR2 reads SMNVEV (reference sequence).

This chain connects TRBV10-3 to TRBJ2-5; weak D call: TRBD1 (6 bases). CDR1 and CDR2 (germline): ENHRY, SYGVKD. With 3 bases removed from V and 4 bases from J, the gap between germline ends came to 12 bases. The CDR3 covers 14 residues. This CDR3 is CAISEQGGGETQYF. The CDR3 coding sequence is TGTGCCATCAGTGAACAGGGTGGCGGAGAGACCCAGTACTTC.

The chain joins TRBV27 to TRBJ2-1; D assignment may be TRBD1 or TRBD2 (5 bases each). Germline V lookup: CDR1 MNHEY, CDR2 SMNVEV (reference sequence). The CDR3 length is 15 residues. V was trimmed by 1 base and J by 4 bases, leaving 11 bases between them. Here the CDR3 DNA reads TGTGCCAGCAGTTTATATTTGGGACGGTACAATGAGCAGTTCTTC. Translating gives CASSLYLGRYNEQFF.

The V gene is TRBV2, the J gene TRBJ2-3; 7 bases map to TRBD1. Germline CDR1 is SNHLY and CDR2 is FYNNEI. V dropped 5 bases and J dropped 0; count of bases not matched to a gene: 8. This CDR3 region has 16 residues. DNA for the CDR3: TGTGCCAGCAGTTATCGTGACAGGGATAGCACAGATACGCAGTATTTT. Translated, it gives CASSYRDRDSTDTQYF.

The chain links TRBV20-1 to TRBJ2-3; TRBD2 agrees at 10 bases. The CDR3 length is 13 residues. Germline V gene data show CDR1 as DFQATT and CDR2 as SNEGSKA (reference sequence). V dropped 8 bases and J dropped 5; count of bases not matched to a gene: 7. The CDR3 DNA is TGCAGTAAAGCGGGGGGGCTGGGAGATACGCAGTATTTT. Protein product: CSKAGGLGDTQYF.

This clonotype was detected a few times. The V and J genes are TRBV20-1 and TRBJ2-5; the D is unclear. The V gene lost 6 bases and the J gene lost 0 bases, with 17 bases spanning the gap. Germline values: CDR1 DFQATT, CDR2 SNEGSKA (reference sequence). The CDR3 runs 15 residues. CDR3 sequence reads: CSASALSGYQETQYF. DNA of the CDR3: TGCAGTGCCAGCGCTTTGAGTGGGTACCAAGAGACCCAGTACTTC.

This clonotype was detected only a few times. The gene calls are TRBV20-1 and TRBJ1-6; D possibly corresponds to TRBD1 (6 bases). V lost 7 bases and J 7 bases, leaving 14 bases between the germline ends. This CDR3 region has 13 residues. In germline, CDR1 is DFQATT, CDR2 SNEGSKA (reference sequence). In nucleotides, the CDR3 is TGCAGTGGCCCCGGACAGCCCAATTCACCCCTCCACTTT. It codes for CSGPGQPNSPLHF.

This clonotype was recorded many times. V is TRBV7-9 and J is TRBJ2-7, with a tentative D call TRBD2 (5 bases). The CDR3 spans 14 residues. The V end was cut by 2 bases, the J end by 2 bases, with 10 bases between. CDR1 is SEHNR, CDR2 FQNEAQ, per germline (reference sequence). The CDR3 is CASSLRDHPYEQYF. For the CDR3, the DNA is TGTGCCAGCAGCTTACGGGATCACCCCTACGAGCAGTACTTC.

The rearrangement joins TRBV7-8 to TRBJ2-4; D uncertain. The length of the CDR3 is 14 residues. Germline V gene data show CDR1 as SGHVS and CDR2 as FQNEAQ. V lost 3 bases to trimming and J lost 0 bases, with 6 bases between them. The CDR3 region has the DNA TGTGCCAGCAGCTTCACGGGAGCCAAAAACATTCAGTACTTC. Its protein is CASSFTGAKNIQYF.

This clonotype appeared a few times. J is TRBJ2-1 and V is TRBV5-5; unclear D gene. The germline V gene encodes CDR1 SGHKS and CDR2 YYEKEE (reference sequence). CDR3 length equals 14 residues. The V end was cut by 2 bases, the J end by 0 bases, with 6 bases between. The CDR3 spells CASSFPDSYNEQFF. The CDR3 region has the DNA TGTGCCAGCAGCTTTCCCGACTCCTACAATGAGCAGTTCTTC.

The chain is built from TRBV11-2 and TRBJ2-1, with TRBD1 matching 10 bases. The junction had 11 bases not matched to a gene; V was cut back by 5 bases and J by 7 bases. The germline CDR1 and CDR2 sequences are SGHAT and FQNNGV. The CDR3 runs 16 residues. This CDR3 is CASSRPDRGSVNEQFF. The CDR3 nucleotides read TGTGCCAGCAGCCGCCCGGACAGGGGGAGCGTAAATGAGCAGTTCTTC. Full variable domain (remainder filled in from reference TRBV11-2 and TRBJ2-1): EAGVAQSPRYKIIEKRQSVAFWCNPISGHATLYWYQQILGQGPKLLIQFQNNGVVDDSQLPKDRFSAERLKGVDSTLKIQPAKLEDSAVYLCASSRPDRGSVNEQFFGPGTRLTVL.

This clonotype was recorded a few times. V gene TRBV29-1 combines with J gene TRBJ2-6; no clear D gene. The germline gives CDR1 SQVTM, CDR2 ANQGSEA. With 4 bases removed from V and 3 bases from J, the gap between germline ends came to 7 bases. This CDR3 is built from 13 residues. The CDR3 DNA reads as TGCAGCGTTGTGATAGATGGGGCCAACGTCCTGACTTTC. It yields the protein CSVVIDGANVLTF.

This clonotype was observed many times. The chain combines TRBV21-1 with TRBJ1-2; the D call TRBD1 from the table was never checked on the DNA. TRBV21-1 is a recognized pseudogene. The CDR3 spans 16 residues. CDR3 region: CASSNGRRVRVYGYTF. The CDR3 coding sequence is TGTGCCAGCAGCAACGGAAGAAGGGTCAGGGTCTATGGCTACACCTTC.